The T cell receptor (beta chain) under discussion was sequenced for a study of shared clonotypes between healthy human individuals. As concerns this clone: Its antigen remains unidentified.

The authors distributed each subset's genomic DNA evenly over several immunoSEQ plates. Assay used: immunoSEQ multiplex PCR; TCRdb lists only in-frame clones, some missing. The table records 450,000 to 700,000 clones, just under 97% of them present only once. It was CD45RO-negative cells, positively selected for CCR7, that made up naive CD8 cells, with terminally differentiated effector memory CD45RA+ cells excluded. Adults of Caucasian background living in Nashville, Tennessee made up all donors. Study-wide findings and caveats: Larger richness was generally estimated for naive than memory subsets. Several donors shared around 5.2% of their naive CD4 clonotypes.

The sequence came from a woman between 25 and 40 years old in good health. Sequencing input: naive CD8+ T cells sorted from blood.

The CDR3 is CASSWAHKNYEQYF. CDR3 DNA: TGTGCCAGCAGTTGGGCGCACAAAAACTACGAGCAGTACTTC. This chain connects TRBV27 to TRBJ2-7; no clear D gene. Germline CDR1 and CDR2: MNHEY and SMNVEV (reference sequence). Trimming removed 4 bases at V and 3 bases at J, with 13 bases between. The CDR3 has 14 amino acids.